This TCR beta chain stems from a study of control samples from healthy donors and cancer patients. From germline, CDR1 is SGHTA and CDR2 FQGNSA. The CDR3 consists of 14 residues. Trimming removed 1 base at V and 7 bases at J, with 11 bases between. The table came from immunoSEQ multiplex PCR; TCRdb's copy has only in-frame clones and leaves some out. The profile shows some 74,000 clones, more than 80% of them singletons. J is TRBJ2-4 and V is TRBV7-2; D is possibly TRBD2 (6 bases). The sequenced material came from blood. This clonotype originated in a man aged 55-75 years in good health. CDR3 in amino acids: CASSLDSSGNIQYF. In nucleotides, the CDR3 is TGTGCCAGCAGCTTAGATAGTAGCGGCAACATTCAGTACTTC.